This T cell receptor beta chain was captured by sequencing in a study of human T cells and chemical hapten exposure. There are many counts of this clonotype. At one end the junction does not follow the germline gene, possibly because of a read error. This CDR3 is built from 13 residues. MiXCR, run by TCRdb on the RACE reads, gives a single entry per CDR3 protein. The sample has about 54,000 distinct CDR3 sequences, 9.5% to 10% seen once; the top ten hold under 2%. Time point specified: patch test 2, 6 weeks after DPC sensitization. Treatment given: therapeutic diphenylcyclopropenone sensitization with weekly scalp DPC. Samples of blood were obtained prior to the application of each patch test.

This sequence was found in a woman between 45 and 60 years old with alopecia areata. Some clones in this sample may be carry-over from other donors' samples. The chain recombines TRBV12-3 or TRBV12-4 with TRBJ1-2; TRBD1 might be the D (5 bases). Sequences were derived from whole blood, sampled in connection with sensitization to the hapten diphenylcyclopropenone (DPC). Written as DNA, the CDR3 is TGTGCCAGCAGCTTAGGGGTTAACTATGGCTACACCTTC. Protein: CASSLGVNYGYTF.